This record concerns one T cell receptor (beta chain) sequence. The data were obtained in a study of T cells in localized non-small cell lung cancer. Assay: immunoSEQ multiplex PCR; the TCRdb copy retains only in-frame clones and omits some. The table includes under 95,000 clones, 70% to 90% detected once. J gave up 0 bases and V 5 bases, and 5 bases lay outside the gene matches. Germline V gene data show CDR1 as LNHDA and CDR2 as SQIVND (reference sequence). CDR3 length equals 16 residues. The chain uses TRBV19 and TRBJ2-3; 10 bases map to TRBD2. The sequence derives from a female donor older than 55 with stage I lung adenocarcinoma. The sample in question was peripheral blood, obtained before any cancer treatment. This CDR3 reads CASSARLAGSTDTQYF. The CDR3 DNA reads TGTGCCAGTAGTGCACGACTAGCGGGCAGCACAGATACGCAGTATTTT.